This passage covers 9 T cell receptor beta chains from one sample sequenced in a study of blood T cell repertoires in COVID-19. Sequencing was performed with immunoSEQ multiplex PCR; in TCRdb, only in-frame clones are kept and a portion is missing. Found here are over 100,000 clones, roughly four fifths of them singletons; the top ten hold less than 11%. Sequencing input: peripheral blood. Source of these receptors: a human donor in a cohort sampled during active COVID-19.

The V and J genes are TRBV9 and TRBJ2-1; 15 bases are shared with TRBD2. Unmatched junction bases numbered 14, after V lost 5 bases and J lost 5 bases. Germline assignment: CDR1 SGDLS and CDR2 YYNGEE. This CDR3 contains 19 residues. CDR3 loop: CASSGRPGTSGGPDNEQFF. The CDR3 bases are TGTGCCAGCAGTGGAAGACCCGGGACTAGCGGGGGGCCGGACAATGAGCAGTTCTTC.

V usage is TRBV9 and J usage is TRBJ1-6, with 7 bases that match TRBD1. V lost 1 base, J lost 10 bases, and 11 bases stayed unmatched. The CDR3 loop spans 16 amino acids. Germline CDR1 is SGDLS and CDR2 is YYNGEE. CDR3 bases: TGTGCCAGCAGCGTAACCTACGACAGGGCCATCTCACCCCTCCACTTT. This gives the protein CASSVTYDRAISPLHF.

The genes are TRBV19 and TRBJ1-5, with no clear D. Between the trimmed V and J ends, which lost 6 bases and 1 base, there was a span of 13 bases. Germline-derived CDR1 and CDR2 are LNHDA and SQIVND (reference sequence). The CDR3 totals 15 residues. Here the CDR3 DNA reads TGTGCCAGTAGAGGCCTCCTACAGAGCAATCAGCCCCAGCATTTT. Translation: CASRGLLQSNQPQHF.

The V gene is TRBV21-1, the J gene TRBJ2-5; the listed D gene, TRBD2, was not tested against the DNA. TRBV21-1 is an annotated pseudogene. The CDR3 loop spans 13 amino acids. The CDR3 loop reads CAISLWGEETQYF. The CDR3 coding sequence is TGTGCCATCTCCCTTTGGGGGGAAGAGACCCAGTACTTC.

The V gene is TRBV6-2 or TRBV6-3, the J gene TRBJ2-7; possible D gene TRBD2, 6 bases. CDR3 length equals 13 residues. Germline V gene lookup returns CDR1 MNHEY and CDR2 SVGEGT. V was pared by 6 bases and J by 4 bases, with 13 bases between. The CDR3 sequence is CASSTGGRYEQYF. In DNA form, the CDR3 reads TGTGCCAGCAGCACCGGGGGTCGATACGAGCAGTACTTC.

The chain couples TRBV28 to TRBJ1-1; D is undetermined. V lost 7 bases and J lost 0, with 18 bases in between. Per germline, CDR1 MDHEN and CDR2 SYDVKM. This CDR3 is built from 16 residues. This CDR3 is CASNSLPGGMNTEAFF. The CDR3 bases are TGTGCCAGCAATTCACTCCCGGGAGGTATGAACACTGAAGCTTTCTTT.

The chain combines TRBV10-3 with TRBJ1-1; no reliable D call. Germline V gives CDR1 ENHRY, CDR2 SYGVKD. The CDR3 has 12 residues. V shed 3 bases and J shed 3 bases, with 5 bases lying between them. This chain's CDR3 is CAISDGYTEAFF. CDR3 coding DNA: TGTGCCATCAGTGACGGGTACACTGAAGCTTTCTTT.

This clone has more than one count but fewer than ten. The V call is TRBV9, the J call TRBJ2-7; 10 bases are shared with TRBD2. The trim removed 6 bases at V and 3 bases at J, leaving 3 bases unmatched. Germline assignment: CDR1 SGDLS and CDR2 YYNGEE. The length of the CDR3 is 13 residues. The CDR3 bases are TGTGCCAGCAACCAGCGGGGGGGCTACGAGCAGTACTTC. Translating gives CASNQRGGYEQYF.

The chain combines TRBV4-3 with TRBJ2-5, with 12 bases aligning to TRBD2. The CDR3 loop spans 19 amino acids. Germline V gene sequence: CDR1 LGHNA, CDR2 YSLEER. J lost 0 bases, V lost 0 bases, and 8 bases had no gene match. CDR3: CASSQELASGGGYQETQYF. CDR3 nucleotide sequence: TGCGCCAGCAGCCAAGAATTGGCTAGCGGGGGGGGGTACCAAGAGACCCAGTACTTC.